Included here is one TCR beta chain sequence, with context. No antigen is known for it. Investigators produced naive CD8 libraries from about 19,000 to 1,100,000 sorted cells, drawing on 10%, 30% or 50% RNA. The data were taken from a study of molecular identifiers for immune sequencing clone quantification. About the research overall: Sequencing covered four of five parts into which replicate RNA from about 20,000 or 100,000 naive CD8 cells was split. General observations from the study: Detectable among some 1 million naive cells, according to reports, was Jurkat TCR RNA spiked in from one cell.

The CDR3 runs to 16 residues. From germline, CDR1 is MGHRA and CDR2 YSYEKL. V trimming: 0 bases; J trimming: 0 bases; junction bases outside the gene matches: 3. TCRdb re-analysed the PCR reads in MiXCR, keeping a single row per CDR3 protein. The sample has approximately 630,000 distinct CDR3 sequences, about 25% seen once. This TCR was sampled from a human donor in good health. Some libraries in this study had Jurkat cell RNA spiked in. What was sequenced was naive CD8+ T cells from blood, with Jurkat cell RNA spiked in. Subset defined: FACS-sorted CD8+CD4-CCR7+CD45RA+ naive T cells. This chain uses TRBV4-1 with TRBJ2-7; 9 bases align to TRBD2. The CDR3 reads CASSQDLAGSSYEQYF. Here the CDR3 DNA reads TGCGCCAGCAGCCAAGATCTAGCGGGGAGCTCCTACGAGCAGTACTTC.